The clone carrying this T cell receptor beta chain came up a few times. Measured with immunoSEQ multiplex PCR; TCRdb has only the in-frame clones, and not every one. In the table there are tens of thousands of clones, approximately 84% of which are singletons. Germline loops: CDR1 SGHDT, CDR2 YYEEEE. CDR3 size: 14 residues. Trimming cost V 3 bases and J 7 bases; bases outside gene matches: 7. This sample was taken from a study of OX40 agonist ivuxolimab in advanced cancers. Turning to the study itself: The group had a mean age of roughly 65 years, ranged from 23 to 79, and was 75% to 85% male.

The sample was CD4+ or CD8+ T cells sorted from blood, taken in a trial of the OX40 agonist ivuxolimab. The V gene is TRBV5-6, the J gene TRBJ1-2, with TRBD1 identical over 9 bases. This sequence originates from an adult with an advanced solid tumor such as melanoma, head and neck, liver or kidney cancer. This CDR3 is CASSSRTGAAGYTF. CDR3 DNA: TGTGCCAGCAGCTCTCGGACAGGGGCGGCTGGCTACACCTTC.